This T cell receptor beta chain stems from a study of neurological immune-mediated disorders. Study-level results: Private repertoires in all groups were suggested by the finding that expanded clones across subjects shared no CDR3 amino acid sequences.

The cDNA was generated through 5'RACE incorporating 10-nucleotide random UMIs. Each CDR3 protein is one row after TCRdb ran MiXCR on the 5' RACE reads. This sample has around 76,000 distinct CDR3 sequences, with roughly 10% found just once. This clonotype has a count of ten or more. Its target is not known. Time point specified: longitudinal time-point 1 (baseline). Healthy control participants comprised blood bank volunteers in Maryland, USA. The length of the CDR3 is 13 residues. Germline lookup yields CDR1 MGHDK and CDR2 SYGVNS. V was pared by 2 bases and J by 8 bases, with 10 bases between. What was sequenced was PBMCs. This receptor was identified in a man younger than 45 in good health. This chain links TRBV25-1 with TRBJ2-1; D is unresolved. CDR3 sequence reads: CASSEPSTHEQFF. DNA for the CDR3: TGTGCCAGCAGTGAACCCAGTACCCATGAGCAGTTCTTC.